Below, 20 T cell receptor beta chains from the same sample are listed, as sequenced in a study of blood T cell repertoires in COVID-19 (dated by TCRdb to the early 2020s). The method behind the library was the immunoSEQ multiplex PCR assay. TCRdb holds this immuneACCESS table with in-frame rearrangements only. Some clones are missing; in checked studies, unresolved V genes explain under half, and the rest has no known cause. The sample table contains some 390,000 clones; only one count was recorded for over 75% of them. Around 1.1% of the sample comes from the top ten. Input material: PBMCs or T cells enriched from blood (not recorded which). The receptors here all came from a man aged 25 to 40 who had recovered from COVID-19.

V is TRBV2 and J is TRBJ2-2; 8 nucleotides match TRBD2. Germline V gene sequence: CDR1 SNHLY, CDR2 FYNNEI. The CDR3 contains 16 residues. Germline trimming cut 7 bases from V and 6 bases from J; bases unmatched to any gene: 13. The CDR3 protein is CASKLVGTSTAGELFF. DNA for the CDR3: TGTGCCAGCAAGTTGGTCGGGACTAGTACGGCCGGGGAGCTGTTTTTT.

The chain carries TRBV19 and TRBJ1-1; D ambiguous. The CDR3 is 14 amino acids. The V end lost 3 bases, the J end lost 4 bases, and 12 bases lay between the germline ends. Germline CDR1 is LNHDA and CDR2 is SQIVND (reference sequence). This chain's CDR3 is CASSIAGDLTEAFF. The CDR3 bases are TGTGCCAGTAGTATCGCGGGAGATCTCACTGAAGCTTTCTTT.

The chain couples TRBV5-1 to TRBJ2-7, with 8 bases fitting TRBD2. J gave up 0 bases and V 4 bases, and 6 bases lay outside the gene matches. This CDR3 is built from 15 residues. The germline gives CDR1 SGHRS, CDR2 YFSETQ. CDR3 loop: CASSPTSGSSYEQYF. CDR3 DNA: TGCGCCAGCAGCCCTACTAGCGGTAGCTCCTACGAGCAGTACTTC.

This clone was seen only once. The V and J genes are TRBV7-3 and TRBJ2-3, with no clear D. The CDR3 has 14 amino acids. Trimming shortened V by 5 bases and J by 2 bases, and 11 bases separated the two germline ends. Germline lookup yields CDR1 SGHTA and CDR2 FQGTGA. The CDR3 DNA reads TGTGCCAGCAGCCCCGAGCCGATCACAGATACGCAGTATTTT. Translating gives CASSPEPITDTQYF.

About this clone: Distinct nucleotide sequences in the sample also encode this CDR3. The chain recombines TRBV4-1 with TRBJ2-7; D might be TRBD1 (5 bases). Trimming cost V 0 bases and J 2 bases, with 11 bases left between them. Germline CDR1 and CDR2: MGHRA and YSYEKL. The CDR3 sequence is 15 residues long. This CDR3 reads CASSQDGQGAYEQYF. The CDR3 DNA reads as TGCGCCAGCAGCCAAGATGGGCAGGGCGCCTACGAGCAGTACTTC.

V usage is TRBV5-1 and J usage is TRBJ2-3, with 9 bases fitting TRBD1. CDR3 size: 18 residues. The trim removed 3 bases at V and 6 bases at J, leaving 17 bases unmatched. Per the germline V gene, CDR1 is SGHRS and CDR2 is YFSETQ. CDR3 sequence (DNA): TGCGCCAGCAGCTCTACTAAGGTGGTGGGACAGGGCTCGGATACGCAGTATTTT. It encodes CASSSTKVVGQGSDTQYF.

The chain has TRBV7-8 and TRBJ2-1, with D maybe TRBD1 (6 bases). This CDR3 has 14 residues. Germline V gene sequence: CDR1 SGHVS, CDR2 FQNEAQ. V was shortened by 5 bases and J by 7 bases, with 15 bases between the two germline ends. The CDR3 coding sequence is TGTGCCAGCAGCCTCCGGGACATGGGAAATGAGCAGTTCTTC. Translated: CASSLRDMGNEQFF.

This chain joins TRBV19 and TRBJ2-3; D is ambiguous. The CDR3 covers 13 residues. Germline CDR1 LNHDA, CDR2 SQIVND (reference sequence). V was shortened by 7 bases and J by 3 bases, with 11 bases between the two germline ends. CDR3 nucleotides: TGTGCCAGTATCCCAGCCGGGACAGATACGCAGTATTTT. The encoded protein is CASIPAGTDTQYF.

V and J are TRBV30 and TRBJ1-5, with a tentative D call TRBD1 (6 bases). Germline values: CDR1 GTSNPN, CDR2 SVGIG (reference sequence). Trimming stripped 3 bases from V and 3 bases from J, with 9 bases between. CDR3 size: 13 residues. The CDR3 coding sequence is TGTGCCTGGAGCGGGGACAACAATCAGCCCCAGCATTTT. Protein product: CAWSGDNNQPQHF.

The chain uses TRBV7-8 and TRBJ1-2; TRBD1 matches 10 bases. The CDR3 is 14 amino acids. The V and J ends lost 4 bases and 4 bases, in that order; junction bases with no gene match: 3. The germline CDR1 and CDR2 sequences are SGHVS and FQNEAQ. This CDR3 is CASSSDRGTYGYTF. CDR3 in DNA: TGTGCCAGCAGCTCGGACAGGGGGACCTATGGCTACACCTTC.

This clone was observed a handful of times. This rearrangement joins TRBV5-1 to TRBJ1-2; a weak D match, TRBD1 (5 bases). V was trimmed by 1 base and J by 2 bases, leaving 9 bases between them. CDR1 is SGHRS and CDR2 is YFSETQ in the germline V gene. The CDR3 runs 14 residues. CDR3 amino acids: CASSLRGANYGYTF. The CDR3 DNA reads TGCGCCAGCAGCTTGAGGGGTGCCAACTATGGCTACACCTTC.

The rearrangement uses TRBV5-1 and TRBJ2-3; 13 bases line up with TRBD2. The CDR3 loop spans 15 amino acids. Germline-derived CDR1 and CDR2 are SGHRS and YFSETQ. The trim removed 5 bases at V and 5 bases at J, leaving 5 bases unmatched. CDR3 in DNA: TGCGCCAGCAGTTATACTAGCGGGAGGGAAGATACGCAGTATTTT. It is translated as CASSYTSGREDTQYF.

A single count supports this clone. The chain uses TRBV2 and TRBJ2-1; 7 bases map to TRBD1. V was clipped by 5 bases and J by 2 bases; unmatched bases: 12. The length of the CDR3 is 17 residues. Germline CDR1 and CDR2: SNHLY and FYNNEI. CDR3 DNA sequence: TGTGCCAGCAGTAAGGGCCTTAGACAGGGCCCCTACAATGAGCAGTTCTTC. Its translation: CASSKGLRQGPYNEQFF.

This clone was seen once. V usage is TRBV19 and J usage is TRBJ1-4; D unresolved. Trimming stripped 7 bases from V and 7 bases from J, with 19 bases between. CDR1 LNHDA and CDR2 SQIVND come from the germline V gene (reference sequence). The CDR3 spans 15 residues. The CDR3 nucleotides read TGTGCCAGTACTGACACGGGAATCCTAACTGAAAAACTGTTTTTT. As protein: CASTDTGILTEKLFF. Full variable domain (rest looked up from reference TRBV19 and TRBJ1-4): DGGITQSPKYLFRKEGQNVTLSCEQNLNHDAMYWYRQDPGQGLRLIYYSQIVNDFQKGDIAEGYSVSREKKESFPLTVTSAQKNPTAFYLCASTDTGILTEKLFFGSGTQLSVL.

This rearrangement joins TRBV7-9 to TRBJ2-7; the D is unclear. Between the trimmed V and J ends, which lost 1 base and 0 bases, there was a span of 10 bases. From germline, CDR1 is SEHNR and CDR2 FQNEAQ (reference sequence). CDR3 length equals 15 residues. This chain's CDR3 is CASSLVEITSYEQYF. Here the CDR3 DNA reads TGTGCCAGCAGCTTAGTGGAGATCACCTCCTACGAGCAGTACTTC.

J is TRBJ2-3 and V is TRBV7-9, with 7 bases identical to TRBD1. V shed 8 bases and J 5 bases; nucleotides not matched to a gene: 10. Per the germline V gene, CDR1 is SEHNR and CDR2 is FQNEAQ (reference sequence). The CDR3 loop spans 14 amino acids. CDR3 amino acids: CASGQGGLQDTQYF. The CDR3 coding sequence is TGTGCCAGCGGTCAAGGGGGCCTCCAAGATACGCAGTATTTT.

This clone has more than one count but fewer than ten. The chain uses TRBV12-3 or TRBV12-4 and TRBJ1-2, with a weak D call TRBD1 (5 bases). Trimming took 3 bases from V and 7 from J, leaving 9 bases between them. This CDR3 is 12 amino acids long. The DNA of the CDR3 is TGTGCCAGCAGTTTGGCAGGGTTTGGCTACACCTTC. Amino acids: CASSLAGFGYTF.

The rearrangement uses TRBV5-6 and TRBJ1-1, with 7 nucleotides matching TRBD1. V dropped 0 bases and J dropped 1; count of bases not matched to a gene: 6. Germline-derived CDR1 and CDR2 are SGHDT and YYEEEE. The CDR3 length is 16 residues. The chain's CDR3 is CASSLDGGGKNTEAFF. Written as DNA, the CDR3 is TGTGCCAGCAGCTTGGACGGAGGGGGCAAGAACACTGAAGCTTTCTTT.

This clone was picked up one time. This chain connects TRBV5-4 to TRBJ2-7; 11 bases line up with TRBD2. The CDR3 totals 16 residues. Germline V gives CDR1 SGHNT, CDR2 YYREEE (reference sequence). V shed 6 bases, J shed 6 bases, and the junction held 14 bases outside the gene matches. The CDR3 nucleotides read TGTGCCAGCACGCGCCCGGGACTAGCGGAAGCGAGCGAGCAGTACTTC. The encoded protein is CASTRPGLAEASEQYF.

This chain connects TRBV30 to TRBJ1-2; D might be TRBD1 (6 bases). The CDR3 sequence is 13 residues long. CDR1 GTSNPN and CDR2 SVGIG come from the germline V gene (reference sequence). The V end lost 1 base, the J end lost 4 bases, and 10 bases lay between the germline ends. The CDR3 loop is CAWSADSFYGYTF. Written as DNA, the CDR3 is TGTGCCTGGAGTGCGGACAGCTTCTATGGCTACACCTTC.